Listed below are T cell receptor beta chains from one sample, sequenced in a study of TIL therapy for anti-PD-1-resistant metastatic lung cancer. Method: immunoSEQ multiplex PCR; TCRdb's copy keeps in-frame clones and lacks some. The sample lists tens of thousands of clones; around 86% were seen once. The material sequenced was blood, taken at baseline. The receptors shown here come from a person between 25 and 80 years old with non-small cell lung cancer. The CDR3 runs from the conserved cysteine through the conserved F or W. The D gene is left open where the match is weak. A row's size may be missing; if present it is once, few, many or a size class.

TRBD2	TRBV6-6	TRBJ2-1	.	15	CASSYRERGTNEQFF	TGTGCCAGCAGTTACCGGGAGCGGGGGACGAATGAGCAGTTCTTC
TRBD1	TRBV5-1	TRBJ1-1	once	13	CASSPTGVGEAFF	TGCGCCAGCAGCCCGACAGGGGTTGGTGAAGCTTTCTTT
.	TRBV19	TRBJ2-7	.	12	CASSSQGYEQYF	TGTGCCAGTAGTAGTCAGGGGTACGAGCAGTACTTC
.	TRBV13	TRBJ2-7	.	15	CASSGPRGWAYEQYF	TGTGCCAGCAGCGGACCTCGAGGTTGGGCCTACGAGCAGTACTTC
.	TRBV7-2	TRBJ1-2	.	13	CASSYLDLYGYTF	TGTGCCAGCAGCTACCTGGACCTCTATGGCTACACCTTC
TRBD1	TRBV4-1	TRBJ1-2	.	15	CASSQDQGGANGYTF	TGCGCCAGCAGCCAAGATCAGGGGGGGGCTAATGGCTACACCTTC
.	TRBV5-1	TRBJ2-2	.	12	CASSSLAGELFF	TGCGCCAGCAGCAGCTTGGCCGGGGAGCTGTTTTTT
.	TRBV20-1	TRBJ2-2	.	11	CGGRGTGELFF	TGCGGGGGGCGTGGCACCGGGGAGCTGTTTTTT
.	TRBV21-1	TRBJ2-7	.	14	CASSKVEGSYEQYF	TGTGCCAGCAGCAAAGTAGAGGGGAGCTACGAGCAGTACTTC
.	TRBV20-1	TRBJ1-1	.	10	CSARESEAFF	TGCAGTGCTAGAGAATCTGAAGCTTTCTTT
TRBD1	TRBV4-1	TRBJ2-7	.	16	CASSQQTGVGVYEQYF	TGCGCCAGCAGCCAACAAACAGGGGTGGGCGTCTACGAGCAGTACTTC
TRBD2	TRBV11-2	TRBJ2-5	.	18	CASSSMRTSGSSAETQYF	TGTGCCAGCAGCTCAATGCGGACTAGCGGGAGTTCGGCCGAGACCCAGTACTTC
.	TRBV10-2	TRBJ1-4	.	14	CASSPGSGAEKLFF	TGCGCCAGCAGCCCAGGGAGTGGGGCCGAAAAACTGTTTTTT
.	TRBV27	TRBJ1-6	once	14	CASSLVQDNSPLHF	TGTGCCAGCAGTTTGGTACAGGACAATTCACCCCTCCACTTT
.	TRBV11-3	TRBJ2-1	.	14	CASSFSGLYNEQFF	TGTGCCAGCAGCTTCTCCGGGCTATACAATGAGCAGTTCTTC
.	TRBV7-2	TRBJ1-2	.	14	CASSLGGHDVLYTF	TGTGCCAGCAGCTTAGGGGGACATGACGTACTCTACACCTTC
.	TRBV30	TRBJ2-1	.	11	CAWSGYNEQFF	TGTGCCTGGAGCGGTTACAATGAGCAGTTCTTC
.	TRBV7-8	TRBJ2-3	.	14	CASSLRPGPDTQYF	TGTGCCAGCAGCTTAAGGCCGGGGCCAGATACGCAGTATTTT
.	TRBV19	TRBJ1-5	.	13	CASTNYAGQPQHF	TGTGCCAGTACCAACTACGCGGGGCAGCCCCAGCATTTT
.	TRBV18	TRBJ1-2	.	14	CASSPGEGVYGYTF	TGTGCCAGCTCACCAGGGGAGGGCGTCTATGGCTACACCTTC
.	TRBV21-1	TRBJ2-1	.	16	CASSKWVGRGGNEQFF	TGTGCCAGCAGCAAATGGGTGGGCAGGGGCGGCAATGAGCAGTTCTTC
.	TRBV3-1/TRBV3-2	TRBJ1-1	.	13	CASREQGNTEAFF	TGTGCCAGCCGGGAACAGGGAAACACTGAAGCTTTCTTT
.	TRBV5-1	TRBJ1-6	once	15	CASSFSSSYNSPLHF	TGCGCCAGCAGCTTTTCAAGCTCCTATAATTCACCCCTCCACTTT
.	TRBV11-2	TRBJ1-2	.	13	CASNPEGFYGYTF	TGTGCCAGCAACCCCGAGGGGTTCTATGGCTACACCTTC
TRBD1	TRBV24-1	TRBJ1-2	few	13	CASSTGGADGYTF	TGTGCTTCGAGTACAGGGGGCGCGGACGGCTACACCTTC
.	TRBV27	TRBJ1-2	.	14	CASSLSTVTNGYTF	TGTGCCAGCAGTTTATCCACAGTAACGAATGGCTACACCTTC
.	TRBV5-4	TRBJ2-2	few	16	CASSLAGTPYTGELFF	TGTGCCAGCAGCTTGGCGGGGACTCCTTACACCGGGGAGCTGTTTTTT
.	TRBV5-1	TRBJ2-1	.	13	CASSLEMYNEQFF	TGCGCCAGCAGCTTGGAAATGTACAATGAGCAGTTCTTC
.	TRBV3-1/TRBV3-2	TRBJ1-1	.	15	CASSQDGGAQTEAFF	TGTGCCAGCAGCCAAGATGGAGGGGCGCAGACTGAAGCTTTCTTT
TRBD1	TRBV25-1	TRBJ2-7	.	11	CASSDGTGEYF	TGTGCCAGCAGTGACGGGACAGGGGAGTACTTC
TRBD1	TRBV5-3	TRBJ2-7	.	14	CARSQGQGTYEQYF	TGTGCCAGAAGCCAGGGACAGGGGACCTACGAGCAGTACTTC
TRBD2	TRBV19	TRBJ2-2	.	12	CATTRGAGELFF	TGTGCCACCACCCGGGGGGCCGGGGAGCTGTTTTTT
TRBD1	TRBV5-1	TRBJ1-1	.	17	CASSQLGQGTPFTEAFF	TGCGCCAGCAGCCAACTCGGACAGGGGACCCCGTTTACTGAAGCTTTCTTT
.	TRBV3-1/TRBV3-2	TRBJ1-3	.	15	CASSPPLALGNTIYF	TGTGCCAGCAGCCCTCCTCTGGCACTCGGAAACACCATATATTTT
.	TRBV6-5	TRBJ2-3	.	12	CATGPSTDTQYF	TGTGCGACCGGACCTAGCACAGATACGCAGTATTTT
.	TRBV6-6	TRBJ2-6	few	16	CASSYSIDSGANVLTF	TGTGCCAGCAGTTACTCCATCGACTCTGGGGCCAACGTCCTGACTTTC
.	TRBV5-1	TRBJ1-1	.	12	CASSAQGTEAFF	TGCGCCAGCAGCGCACAGGGTACTGAAGCTTTCTTT
TRBD1	TRBV5-1	TRBJ2-3	.	14	CASSPDRFTDTQYF	TGCGCCAGCAGTCCGGACAGGTTTACAGATACGCAGTATTTT
.	TRBV7-3	TRBJ2-6	.	15	CASSPWGLGANVLTF	TGTGCCAGCAGCCCGTGGGGGCTCGGGGCCAACGTCCTGACTTTC
TRBD2	TRBV11-3	TRBJ2-7	.	14	CASSSSGTGYEQYF	TGTGCCAGCAGCTCTAGCGGGACGGGCTACGAGCAGTACTTC
.	TRBV19	TRBJ2-7	.	14	CASRTRDNPYEQYF	TGTGCCAGTAGGACCAGGGACAACCCCTACGAGCAGTACTTC
.	TRBV20-1	TRBJ1-5	.	15	CSASRLGRGNQPQHF	TGCAGTGCTAGTCGATTAGGGAGGGGCAATCAGCCCCAGCATTTT
TRBD2	TRBV6-5	TRBJ2-3	.	15	CASSFTSGGSDTQYF	TGTGCCAGCAGTTTTACTAGCGGGGGTTCAGATACGCAGTATTTT
TRBD2	TRBV5-1	TRBJ2-1	.	14	CASSLRGGADEQFF	TGCGCCAGCAGCCTGCGGGGGGGTGCGGATGAGCAGTTCTTC
.	TRBV29-1	TRBJ1-2	.	15	CSVELAGAPGYGYTF	TGCAGCGTTGAATTGGCAGGGGCCCCGGGCTATGGCTACACCTTC
TRBD2	TRBV4-2	TRBJ2-7	.	16	CASSQEEMRGGYEQYF	TGTGCCAGCAGCCAAGAAGAGATGCGGGGGGGCTACGAGCAGTACTTC
TRBD1	TRBV13	TRBJ1-1	.	14	CASSPRTGNTEAFF	TGTGCCAGCAGCCCCCGGACAGGGAACACTGAAGCTTTCTTT
TRBD1	TRBV5-1	TRBJ2-5	.	16	CASSLGQGVTQETQYF	TGCGCCAGCAGCTTGGGTCAGGGGGTAACCCAAGAGACCCAGTACTTC